This T cell receptor beta chain was captured in a study of beta chain features in type 1 diabetes (dated by TCRdb to 2016 to 2018). For the wider study: Mean age, gender distribution, total cell number and subset yield were not different between patients and healthy donors. Naive and central memory subsets were obtained from all 30 or so donors, but regulatory and stem cell-like memory subsets were isolated from only 8 patients and roughly 8 healthy donors. The study compared the TCRB repertoires of sorted circulating CD4+ T cell subsets in recently diagnosed type 1 diabetes patients with those in matched healthy donors. A total of approximately 99,000,000 sorted cells were examined across all samples, and RNA yield correlated strongly with the number of cells per subset.

Paper-wide results and their limitations: Fewer insertions and more nucleotide deletions at VDJ recombination sites were observed in patients with type 1 diabetes, implying thymic rearrangement abnormalities. Naive, central memory and regulatory TCRB repertoires appeared to be more alike among patients than among healthy donors. A moderate but significant shortening of TCRB CDR3 length was observed in type 1 diabetes patients in all four CD4+ subsets. PCR may preferentially amplify shorter templates, but because patient and control samples were amplified and corrected together, any resulting skew would affect both groups equally. Because cDNA rather than genomic DNA was sequenced, highly expressing activated cells could have been over-represented, although no difference in activation and CD3 levels was found between groups. Only small numbers of individuals were included in the HLA sub-analyses, which left unresolved whether HLA type had any influence on TCRB rearrangement.

The High Capacity cDNA Reverse Transcription Kit was used to reverse transcribe all of the isolated RNA, meaning that expressed TCRB transcripts were what got sequenced. Deep immunoSEQ sequencing was performed on naive, central memory and regulatory T cell samples, with an average of around 3.4 million total reads per sample. Sorted cells were lysed in RLT buffer, and RNA was extracted using DNase-treated RNeasy Micro or Mini kits according to cell number. To prevent cross-contamination, each cell subset was processed individually, whereas patient and healthy donor samples were processed jointly. The immunoSEQ multiplex PCR was used to amplify TCRB sequences from cDNA, yielding 87-bp fragments that span the CDR3 region. Sequencing of the amplicons was done on the Illumina HiSeq platform. The study's own analysis went as follows. Synthetic template baselines were used to correct PCR bias computationally, reads within Hamming distance 2 were collapsed together, and singletons that could not be merged were discarded. Reads were aligned against IMGT so that V, D and J genes, CDR3 length and insertions or deletions at six rearrangement sites could be assigned. Within each subset, clonotype counts were normalized to sorted cell number, after which true diversity and Gini coefficients were computed with the tcR R package. The overlap coefficient, calculated on TCRB nucleotide sequences, was used to quantify repertoire sharing. Out-of-frame TCRB sequences from naive cells were analyzed as a proxy for the pre-selection repertoire. The source is immuneACCESS, and TCRdb retained only in-frame sequences with V and J called. Part of the clones is not carried over; for the studies checked, unresolved V genes explain less than half of this, and the remainder is unexplained. V, J and clone size were drawn from that table, and D and trimming were deduced from the DNA. The sample includes around 690,000 clones, with 9.5% to 15% observed a single time. Around 0.12% of the sample is taken by the ten largest.

The CDR3 holds 16 amino acids from the cysteine to the phenylalanine. Solely the CDR3 DNA is kept, with 48 bases framed from the first base. From the germline V gene (reference sequence), CDR1 is MNHEY and CDR2 is SMNVEV. V is trimmed back by 5 bases and J by 6 bases, and the junction contains 14 bases that no gene match accounts for. From each donor, a single peripheral blood sample of 100 to 150 mL on average was drawn into heparinised tubes. Naive, central memory, regulatory and stem cell-like memory CD4+ T cells were sorted on a BD FACSAria II using a panel including CD45RO, CCR7, CD25, CD127, CD95 and CD27. Purity was above 95% for every sorted population. PBMCs were isolated immediately by Lymphoprep density gradient centrifugation and stained directly without culture. So that batch effects would be minimized, each experiment stained and sorted samples in pairs, pairing one healthy donor with one patient.

Comment on this clone: Its binding antigen is unknown. Per-base qualities were not stored, and no clone one base away is much larger.

The sequence was collected from a man under 40 with type 1 diabetes. In this chain, TRBV27 is recombined with TRBJ2-3; TRBD2 lines up with 7 middle nucleotides. Material: naive CD4+ T cells from blood. Sample cell subset or site, as interpreted from the label and publication: true naive CD4+ T cells. In nucleotides, the sequence is TGTGCCAGCAGTCCGGAGGGCTTGGGGGAGGGGGATACGCAGTATTTT. Protein translation: CASSPEGLGEGDTQYF.